This T cell receptor (beta chain) was found in a study of T cell responses to AZD1222 COVID-19 vaccine. Study conclusions and caveats: Baseline serostatus was positive in only a handful of AZD1222 recipients. Elevations in Spike-specific TCR breadth and depth followed administration of two AZD1222 doses. Reportedly, nearly half of unique spike TCRs recognized epitopes outside B.1.351/B.1.1.7 mutations.

Measured with immunoSEQ multiplex PCR; TCRdb has only the in-frame clones, and not every one. The sample has over 65,000 clones; about 91% are singletons. To note about this clone: The antigen is not known.

With 5 bases removed from V and 4 bases from J, the gap between germline ends came to 14 bases. The germline V gene has CDR1 MDHEN and CDR2 SYDVKM. This CDR3 has 14 residues. V usage is TRBV28 and J usage is TRBJ1-2; the D gene is possibly TRBD1 (5 bases). The source was peripheral blood, collected on day 0 of MenACWY control vaccination. The receptor comes from an adult in good health. The CDR3: CASSIPGTAYGYTF. The CDR3 coding sequence is TGTGCCAGCAGTATCCCAGGGACGGCCTATGGCTACACCTTC.